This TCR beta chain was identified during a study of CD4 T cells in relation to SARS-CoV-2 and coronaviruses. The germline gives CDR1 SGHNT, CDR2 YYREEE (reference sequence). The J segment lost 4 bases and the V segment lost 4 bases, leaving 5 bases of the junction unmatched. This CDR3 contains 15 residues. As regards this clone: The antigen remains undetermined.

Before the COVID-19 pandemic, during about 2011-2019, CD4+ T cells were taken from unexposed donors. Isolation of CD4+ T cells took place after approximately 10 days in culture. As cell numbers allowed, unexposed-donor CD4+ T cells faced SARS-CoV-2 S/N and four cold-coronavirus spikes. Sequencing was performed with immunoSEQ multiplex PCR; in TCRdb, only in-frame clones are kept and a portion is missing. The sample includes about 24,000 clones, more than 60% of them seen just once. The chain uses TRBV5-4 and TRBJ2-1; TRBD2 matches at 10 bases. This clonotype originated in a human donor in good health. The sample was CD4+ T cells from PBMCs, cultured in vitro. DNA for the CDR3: TGTGCCAGCAGCCCCGTACTAGCGGGATACAATGAGCAGTTCTTC. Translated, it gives CASSPVLAGYNEQFF.